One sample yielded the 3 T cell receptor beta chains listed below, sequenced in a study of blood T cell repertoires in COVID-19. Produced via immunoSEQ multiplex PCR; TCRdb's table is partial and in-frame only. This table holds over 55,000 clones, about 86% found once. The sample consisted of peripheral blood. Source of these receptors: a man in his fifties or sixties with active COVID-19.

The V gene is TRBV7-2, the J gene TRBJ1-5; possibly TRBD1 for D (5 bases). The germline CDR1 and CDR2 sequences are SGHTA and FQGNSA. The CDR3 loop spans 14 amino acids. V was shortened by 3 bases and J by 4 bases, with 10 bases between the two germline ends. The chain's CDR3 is CASSLKSGNQPQHF. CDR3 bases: TGTGCCAGCAGCTTGAAGTCAGGGAATCAGCCCCAGCATTTT.

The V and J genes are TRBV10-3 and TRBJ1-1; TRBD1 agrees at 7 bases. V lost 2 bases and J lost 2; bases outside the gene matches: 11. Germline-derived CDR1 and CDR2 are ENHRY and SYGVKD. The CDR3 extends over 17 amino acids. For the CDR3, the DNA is TGTGCCATCAGTGAGACCCGGGACAGTTGGGGAAACACTGAAGCTTTCTTT. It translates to CAISETRDSWGNTEAFF.

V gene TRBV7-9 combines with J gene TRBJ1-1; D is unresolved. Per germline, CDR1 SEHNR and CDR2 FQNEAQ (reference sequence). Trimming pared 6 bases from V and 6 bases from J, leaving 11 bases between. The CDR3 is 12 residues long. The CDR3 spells CASRPRAAEAFF. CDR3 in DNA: TGTGCCAGCAGGCCGAGGGCTGCTGAAGCTTTCTTT.